This T cell receptor (beta chain) was sequenced in a study of T-cell memory formation after mild COVID-19. In the case of this clonotype: Its antigen is still unknown.

General study results and limits: Day 37-peaking second-wave clones had unconfirmed SARS-CoV-2 specificity.

TCRdb ran MiXCR on the 5' RACE reads and lists one entry per CDR3 protein. Found here are approximately 560,000 distinct CDR3 sequences, around 15% of them singletons; the top ten hold roughly 7.8%. CDR1 is SNHLY, CDR2 FYNNEI, per germline. This CDR3 spans 14 amino acids. V gave up 6 bases and J gave up 1 base; unmatched junction bases: 5. The chain links TRBV2 to TRBJ1-2; 7 bases line up with TRBD1. Sequencing was carried out using PBMCs or a T cell subset sorted from them (not recorded which). The sequence derives from an adult woman who had mild COVID-19 (a few samples of this study predate the infection). Cell type and time point are not known. This chain's CDR3 is CASRRQGVNYGYTF. The CDR3 DNA sequence: TGTGCCAGCAGACGACAGGGAGTTAACTATGGCTACACCTTC.